This T cell receptor (beta chain) was identified during a study of CD8+ T cells in alopecia areata. For the study at large: Patients received oral tofacitinib, 5 to 10 mg twice daily, for moderate-to-severe alopecia areata.

Treatment of the sample: oral pan-JAK inhibitor, 5-10 mg twice daily. Alopecia areata patients had lesional scalp punch biopsies and peripheral blood taken from them. The authors extracted RNA and reverse transcribed it into cDNA as the sequencing template. Sequenced by immunoSEQ multiplex PCR; TCRdb stores in-frame clones only, minus some. The profile shows about 180,000 clones, 53% of them singletons. The CDR3 spans 16 residues. In germline, CDR1 is MNHEY, CDR2 SMNVEV (reference sequence). V lost 4 bases, J lost 3 bases, and 10 bases stayed unmatched. The sample here was CD8+ T cells sorted from blood, taken at week 24, from a patient treated with tofacitinib. The clonotype comes from a human donor with alopecia areata. This chain joins TRBV27 and TRBJ2-5; 8 bases align to TRBD1. The CDR3 DNA reads TGTGCCAGCAGTTCAACAGGGGGTTCGGGGAAAGAGACCCAGTACTTC. Its translation is CASSSTGGSGKETQYF.